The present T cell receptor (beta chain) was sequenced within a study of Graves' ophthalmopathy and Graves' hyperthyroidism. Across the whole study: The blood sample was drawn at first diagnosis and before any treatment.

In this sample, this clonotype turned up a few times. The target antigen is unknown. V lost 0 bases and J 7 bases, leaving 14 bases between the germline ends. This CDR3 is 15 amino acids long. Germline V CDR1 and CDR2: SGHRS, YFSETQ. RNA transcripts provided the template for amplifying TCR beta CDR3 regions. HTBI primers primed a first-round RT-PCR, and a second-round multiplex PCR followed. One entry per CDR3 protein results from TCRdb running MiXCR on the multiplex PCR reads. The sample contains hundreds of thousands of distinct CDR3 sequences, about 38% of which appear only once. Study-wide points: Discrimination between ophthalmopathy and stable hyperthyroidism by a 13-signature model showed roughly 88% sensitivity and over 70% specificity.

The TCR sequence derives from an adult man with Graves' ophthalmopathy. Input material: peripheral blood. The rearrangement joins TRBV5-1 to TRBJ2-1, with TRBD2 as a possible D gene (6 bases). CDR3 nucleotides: TGCGCCAGCAGCTTGGGGTCTAGCGAGTTTAATGAGCAGTTCTTC. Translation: CASSLGSSEFNEQFF.